This T cell receptor (beta chain) derives from a study of shared clonotypes between healthy human individuals. About the study: A couple of women and a few men aged 18 to 49 served as donors.

Deep-level running was used for the assay. Using immunoSEQ multiplex PCR, the repertoire was profiled, and TCRdb retains in-frame clones only, with some absent. The data show about 460,000 clones, with roughly 80% seen just once and 9.5% to 15% held by the top ten. The CDR3 spans 16 residues. After removal of 1 base from V and 4 bases from J, the junction contained 5 bases not matched to a gene. CDR1 and CDR2 (germline): LGHNA, YNFKEQ. None of the donors, who were healthy HIV-negative adults, had recently had acute infections or vaccinations. In unsorted samples, genomic DNA was obtained using about 90 million PBMCs.

The source of this sequence is a woman aged 40-49 years in good health. Some clones in this sample may be carry-over from other donors' samples. This chain connects TRBV4-2 to TRBJ2-5; 11 positions agree with TRBD1. Sequencing used PBMCs. CDR3 sequence (DNA): TGTGCCAGCAGCCAAGGGGACAGGGGGTCGGGAGAGACCCAGTACTTC. It is translated as CASSQGDRGSGETQYF.